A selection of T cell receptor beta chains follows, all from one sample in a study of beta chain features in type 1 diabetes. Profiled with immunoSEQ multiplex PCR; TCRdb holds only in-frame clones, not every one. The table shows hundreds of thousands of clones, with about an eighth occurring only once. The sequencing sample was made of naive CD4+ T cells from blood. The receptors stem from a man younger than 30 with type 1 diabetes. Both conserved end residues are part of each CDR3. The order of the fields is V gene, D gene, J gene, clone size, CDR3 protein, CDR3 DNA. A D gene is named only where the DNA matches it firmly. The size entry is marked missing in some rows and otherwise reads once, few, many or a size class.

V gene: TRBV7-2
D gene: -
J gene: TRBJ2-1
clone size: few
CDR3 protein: CASSLSSVAYNEQFF
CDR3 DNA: TGTGCCAGCAGCTTAAGTAGCGTCGCCTACAATGAGCAGTTCTTC

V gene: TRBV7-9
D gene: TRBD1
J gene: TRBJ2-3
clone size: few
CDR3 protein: CASSPGTGGTDTQYF
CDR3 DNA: TGTGCCAGCAGCCCCGGGACAGGGGGAACAGATACGCAGTATTTT

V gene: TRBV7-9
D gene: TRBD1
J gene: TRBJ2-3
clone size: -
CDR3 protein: CASSRQGSADTQYF
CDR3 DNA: TGTGCCAGCAGCCGACAGGGCTCGGCAGATACGCAGTATTTT

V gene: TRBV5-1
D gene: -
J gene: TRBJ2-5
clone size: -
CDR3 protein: CASRWARGAETQYF
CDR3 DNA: TGCGCCAGCAGATGGGCAAGGGGAGCGGAGACCCAGTACTTC

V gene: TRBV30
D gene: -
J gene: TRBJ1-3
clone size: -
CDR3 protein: CAWSGNSLSGNTIYF
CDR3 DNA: TGTGCCTGGAGTGGTAACAGTCTCTCTGGAAACACCATATATTTT

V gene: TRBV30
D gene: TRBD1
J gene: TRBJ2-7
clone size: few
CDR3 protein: CAWSVGTAYAEQYF
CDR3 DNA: TGTGCCTGGAGTGTGGGGACAGCCTACGCCGAGCAGTACTTC

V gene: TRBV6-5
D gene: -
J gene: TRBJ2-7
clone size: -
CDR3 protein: CASTEHPYYEQYF
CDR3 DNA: TGTGCCAGCACCGAACATCCGTACTACGAGCAGTACTTC

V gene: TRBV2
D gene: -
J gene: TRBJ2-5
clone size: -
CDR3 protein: CASRTSSAETQYF
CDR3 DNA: TGTGCCAGCAGGACGAGCTCAGCAGAGACCCAGTACTTC

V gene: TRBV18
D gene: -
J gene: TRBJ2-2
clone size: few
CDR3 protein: CASSPTTMTGELFF
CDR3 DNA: TGTGCCAGCTCACCAACGACAATGACCGGGGAGCTGTTTTTT

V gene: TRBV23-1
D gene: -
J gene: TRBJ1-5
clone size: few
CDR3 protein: CASSHRLKDQPQHF
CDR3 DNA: TGCGCCAGCAGTCATCGCCTTAAAGATCAGCCCCAGCATTTT

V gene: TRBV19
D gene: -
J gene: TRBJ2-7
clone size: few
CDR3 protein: CASSIQGRDEQYF
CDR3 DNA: TGTGCCAGTAGTATCCAGGGGCGCGACGAGCAGTACTTC

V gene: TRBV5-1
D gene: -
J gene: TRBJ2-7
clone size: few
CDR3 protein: CASSLEHEQYF
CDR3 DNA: TGCGCCAGCAGCTTGGAGCACGAGCAGTACTTC

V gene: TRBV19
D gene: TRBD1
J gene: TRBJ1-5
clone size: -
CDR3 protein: CASSNHRGDQPQHF
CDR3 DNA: TGTGCCAGTAGTAACCACAGGGGCGATCAGCCCCAGCATTTT

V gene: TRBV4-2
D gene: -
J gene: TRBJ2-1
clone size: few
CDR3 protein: CASSRNSAEITNEQFF
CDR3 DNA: TGTGCCAGCAGCCGTAACAGCGCTGAGATTACCAATGAGCAGTTCTTC

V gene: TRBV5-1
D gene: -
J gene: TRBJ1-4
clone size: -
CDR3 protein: CASSVADNEKLFF
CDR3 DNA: TGCGCCAGCTCCGTGGCTGATAATGAAAAACTGTTTTTT

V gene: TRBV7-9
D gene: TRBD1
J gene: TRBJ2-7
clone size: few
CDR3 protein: CASSLAGQGVYEQYF
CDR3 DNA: TGTGCCAGCAGCTTAGCGGGACAGGGGGTATACGAGCAGTACTTC

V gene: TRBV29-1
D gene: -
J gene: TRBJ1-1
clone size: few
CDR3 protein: CSPHTNTEAFF
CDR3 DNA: TGCAGCCCCCACACGAACACTGAAGCTTTCTTT

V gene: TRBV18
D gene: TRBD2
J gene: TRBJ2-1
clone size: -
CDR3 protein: CASSPSGSAYNEQFF
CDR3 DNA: TGTGCCAGCTCACCAAGCGGGAGTGCCTACAATGAGCAGTTCTTC

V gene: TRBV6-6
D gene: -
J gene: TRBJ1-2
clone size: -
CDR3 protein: CASSLYPGYGYTF
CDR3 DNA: TGTGCCAGCAGCCTTTACCCGGGCTATGGCTACACCTTC

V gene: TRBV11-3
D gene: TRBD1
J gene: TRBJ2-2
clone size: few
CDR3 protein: CASSTGQGVTGELFF
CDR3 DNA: TGTGCCAGCAGCACCGGACAGGGCGTCACCGGGGAGCTGTTTTTT

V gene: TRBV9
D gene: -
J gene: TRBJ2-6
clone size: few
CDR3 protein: CASSVSSGANVLTF
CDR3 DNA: TGTGCCAGCAGCGTGAGCTCTGGGGCCAACGTCCTGACTTTC

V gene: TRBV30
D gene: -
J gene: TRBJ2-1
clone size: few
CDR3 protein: CAWRLADYNEQFF
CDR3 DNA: TGTGCCTGGAGGCTAGCAGACTACAATGAGCAGTTCTTC

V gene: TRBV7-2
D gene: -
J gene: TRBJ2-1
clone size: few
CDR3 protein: CASSLALVAGEQFF
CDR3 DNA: TGTGCCAGCAGCTTAGCGCTAGTAGCTGGTGAGCAGTTCTTC

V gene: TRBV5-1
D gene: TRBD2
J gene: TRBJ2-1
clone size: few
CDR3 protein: CASSFPGLGYNEQFF
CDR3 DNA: TGCGCCAGCAGCTTCCCGGGACTAGGCTACAATGAGCAGTTCTTC

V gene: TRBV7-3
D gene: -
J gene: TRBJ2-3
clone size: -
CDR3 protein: CASSLQGPTDTQYF
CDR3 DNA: TGTGCCAGCAGCTTACAGGGGCCCACAGATACGCAGTATTTT

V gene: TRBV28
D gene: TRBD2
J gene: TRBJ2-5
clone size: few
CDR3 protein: CASTIGGDTQETQYF
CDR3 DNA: TGTGCCAGCACTATTGGGGGGGATACCCAAGAGACCCAGTACTTC

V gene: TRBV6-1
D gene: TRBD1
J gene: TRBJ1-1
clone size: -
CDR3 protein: CASSEAWEGQPNMNTEAFF
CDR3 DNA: TGTGCCAGCAGTGAAGCGTGGGAGGGACAGCCCAACATGAACACTGAAGCTTTCTTT

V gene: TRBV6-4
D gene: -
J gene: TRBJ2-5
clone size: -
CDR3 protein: CASSASLARGETQYF
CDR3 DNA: TGTGCCAGCAGTGCTTCTCTAGCTAGGGGGGAGACCCAGTACTTC

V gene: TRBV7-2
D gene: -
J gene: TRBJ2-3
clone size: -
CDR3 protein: CASSGMRDTQYF
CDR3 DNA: TGTGCCAGCAGCGGGATGAGAGATACGCAGTATTTT